The 15 T cell receptor beta chains below were found in one sample sequenced in a study of cytomegalovirus exposure and HLA in healthy donors. PCR was performed using 60 Vbeta and 13 Jbeta primers. Generated by immunoSEQ multiplex PCR, the TCRdb table keeps only in-frame clones and is missing some. The data show under 200,000 clones, with about 80% seen just once and roughly 1.6% held by the top ten. Source material: PBMCs. The receptors were sampled from a middle-aged man in good health and CMV-seronegative.

The chain carries TRBV11-2 and TRBJ1-6, with 8 bases fitting TRBD1. Germline V gene sequence: CDR1 SGHAT, CDR2 FQNNGV. With 5 bases clipped from V and 4 bases from J, the junction kept 4 bases outside the gene matches. This CDR3 has 15 amino acids. The CDR3 DNA sequence: TGTGCCAGCAGCGATAACAGGGGGTATAATTCACCCCTCCACTTT. Translation gives CASSDNRGYNSPLHF.

This rearrangement joins TRBV28 to TRBJ1-1; TRBD1 agrees at 9 bases. Germline trimming cut 0 bases from V and 4 bases from J; bases unmatched to any gene: 6. This CDR3 contains 16 residues. Germline V CDR1 and CDR2: MDHEN, SYDVKM. The CDR3 nucleotides read TGTGCCAGCAGTTTATGGGGACAGGGTTTGGTCACTGAAGCTTTCTTT. Its protein is CASSLWGQGLVTEAFF.

This chain connects TRBV28 to TRBJ1-3, with TRBD1 matching 9 bases. After removal of 6 bases from V and 4 bases from J, the junction contained 10 bases not matched to a gene. CDR3 length: 16 amino acids. Per germline, CDR1 MDHEN and CDR2 SYDVKM. Written as DNA, the CDR3 is TGTGCCAGCAGGCCCCCGGGACAGGGTGAGGGAAACACCATATATTTT. This codes for CASRPPGQGEGNTIYF.

The rearrangement joins TRBV5-1 to TRBJ1-2; 7 bases are a match to TRBD1. Germline V gene sequence: CDR1 SGHRS, CDR2 YFSETQ. Trimming at V came to 4 bases and at J to 4 bases, leaving 4 bases not matched to a gene. The CDR3 runs 13 residues. The CDR3 coding sequence is TGCGCCAGCAGCCTGGACAGGAGCTATGGCTACACCTTC. This translates into CASSLDRSYGYTF. The variable domain in full, with the rest retrieved from reference TRBV5-1 and TRBJ1-2, is KAGVTQTPRYLIKTRGQQVTLSCSPISGHRSVSWYQQTPGQGLQFLFEYFSETQRNKGNFPGRFSGRQFSNSRSEMNVSTLELGDSALYLCASSLDRSYGYTFGSGTRLTVV.

This sequence joins TRBV19 and TRBJ2-5, with 7 bases aligning to TRBD2. The CDR3 has 13 amino acids. J gave up 7 bases and V 4 bases, and 6 bases lay outside the gene matches. Germline CDR1 reads LNHDA; CDR2 reads SQIVND (reference sequence). For the CDR3, the DNA is TGTGCCAGTAGTACAGCCGAGCGGGGGACCCAGTACTTC. Protein sequence: CASSTAERGTQYF. The variable domain in full, completed from reference TRBV19 and TRBJ2-5, reads DGGITQSPKYLFRKEGQNVTLSCEQNLNHDAMYWYRQDPGQGLRLIYYSQIVNDFQKGDIAEGYSVSREKKESFPLTVTSAQKNPTAFYLCASSTAERGTQYFGPGTRLLVL.

This sequence joins TRBV6-5 and TRBJ2-1; TRBD1 is a possible D gene (6 bases). V was clipped by 3 bases and J by 2 bases, with 11 bases between them. The germline V gene has CDR1 MNHEY and CDR2 SVGAGI. CDR3 length: 15 amino acids. The CDR3 spells CASSYMDSPYNEQFF. CDR3 sequence (DNA): TGTGCCAGCAGTTATATGGACAGCCCCTACAATGAGCAGTTCTTC.

The CDR3 protein is CASSLNQGDSPLHF. The CDR3 DNA reads TGTGCCAGCAGTTTAAACCAAGGGGATTCACCCCTCCACTTT. The rearrangement links TRBV27 to TRBJ1-6, with TRBD1 as a possible D gene (5 bases). Germline V gene data show CDR1 as MNHEY and CDR2 as SMNVEV (reference sequence). This CDR3 spans 14 amino acids. V was trimmed by 2 bases and J by 8 bases, leaving 10 bases between them.

A single count supports this clone. The chain recombines TRBV6-6 with TRBJ1-5; D ambiguous. The CDR3 runs to 16 residues. V shed 0 bases and J shed 5 bases, with 14 bases lying between them. Germline lookup yields CDR1 MNHNY and CDR2 SVGAGI (reference sequence). The CDR3 nucleotides read TGTGCCAGCAGTTACTCACTACGGGGAGGCGATCAGCCCCAGCATTTT. This translates into CASSYSLRGGDQPQHF.

The rearrangement joins TRBV7-2 to TRBJ2-7; 8 bases agree with TRBD1. The V segment lost 8 bases and the J segment 3 bases; nucleotides outside the gene matches: 9. There are 14 residues in the CDR3. Germline lookup yields CDR1 SGHTA and CDR2 FQGNSA. The CDR3 nucleotides read TGTGCCAGCGGACCCCGGGACAGGTTCTACGAGCAGTACTTC. It codes for CASGPRDRFYEQYF.

The chain employs TRBV5-1 and TRBJ1-1, with 10 nucleotides matching TRBD1. The CDR3 runs 17 residues. Germline-derived CDR1 and CDR2 are SGHRS and YFSETQ. The V and J ends lost 0 bases and 8 bases, in that order; junction bases with no gene match: 13. The DNA for the CDR3 is TGCGCCAGCAGCTTGGACGGGACAGGGGCCTCGGCGTCCGAAGCTTTCTTT. It specifies CASSLDGTGASASEAFF.

The genes are TRBV27 and TRBJ2-3; D may be TRBD2 (5 bases). Deletions cut 5 bases from V and 0 bases from J, with 15 bases between. The CDR3 contains 16 residues. Germline lookup yields CDR1 MNHEY and CDR2 SMNVEV (reference sequence). The CDR3 DNA reads TGTGCCAGCAGTCCGGGTCTTTGGACTAGCACAGATACGCAGTATTTT. This encodes CASSPGLWTSTDTQYF.

The chain has TRBV7-3 and TRBJ2-7; TRBD2 agrees at 7 bases. CDR3 size: 13 residues. V shed 5 bases and J 2 bases; nucleotides not matched to a gene: 3. The V gene's germline CDR1 is SGHTA and CDR2 FQGTGA. The CDR3 spells CASSPSGTYEQYV. The CDR3 nucleotides read TGTGCCAGCAGCCCTAGCGGTACCTACGAGCAGTACGTC.

The V gene is TRBV2, the J gene TRBJ1-2; no reliable D call. The germline V gene has CDR1 SNHLY and CDR2 FYNNEI. There are 14 residues in the CDR3. Trimming stripped 7 bases from V and 10 bases from J, with 22 bases between. The CDR3 reads CASNGPSAGSDYTF. The CDR3 DNA sequence: TGTGCCAGCAATGGACCGTCCGCGGGGTCGGACTACACCTTC.

This rearrangement joins TRBV7-2 to TRBJ2-3; weak D call: TRBD2 (6 bases). The germline V gene has CDR1 SGHTA and CDR2 FQGNSA. This CDR3 has 15 residues. V was cut by 3 bases and J by 1 base, with 11 bases left in between. The CDR3 region has the DNA TGTGCCAGCAGCTTTGAGGGAGGAGGCACAGATACGCAGTATTTT. This gives the protein CASSFEGGGTDTQYF.

The chain links TRBV9 to TRBJ1-3; D ambiguous. There are 15 residues in the CDR3. Germline loops: CDR1 SGDLS, CDR2 YYNGEE. Trimming left V 0 bases short and J 0 bases short, with 7 bases between. CDR3 DNA sequence: TGTGCCAGCAGCGTAGGGTCCGGCTCTGGAAACACCATATATTTT. This translates into CASSVGSGSGNTIYF.